The 14 T cell receptor beta chains below all came from one sample that was sequenced in a study of T-cell reconstitution after alpha-beta-depleted transplantation in children. Preparation of the TCRbeta library was carried out with unique molecular identifiers. TCRdb processed the PCR reads anew with MiXCR; each CDR3 protein has one entry. The sample yields about 610,000 distinct CDR3 sequences, approximately 10% seen once. The sequencing used PBMCs from the stem cell graft donor, collected from the stem cell graft. All receptors derive from a human donor who donated a stem cell graft to a child with acute myeloid leukemia.

This clonotype was found a few times. The CDR3 DNA reads TGTGCCAGCAGTTTATACGGGACAGGCAACAATCAGCCCCAGCATTTT. Translated: CASSLYGTGNNQPQHF. V usage is TRBV27 and J usage is TRBJ1-5; 8 nucleotides align to TRBD1. Trimming took 1 base from V and 3 from J; bases not matched to a gene: 5. CDR3 length: 16 residues. CDR1 and CDR2 (germline): MNHEY, SMNVEV (reference sequence).

This clonotype was counted only a few times. The gene calls are TRBV5-1 and TRBJ2-6; D gene ambiguous. This CDR3 has 15 amino acids. Germline V gene sequence: CDR1 SGHRS, CDR2 YFSETQ. V was cut by 4 bases and J by 0 bases, with 8 bases left in between. CDR3 amino acids: CASSPTLSGANVLTF. The CDR3 nucleotides read TGCGCCAGCAGCCCGACCCTCTCTGGGGCCAACGTCCTGACTTTC.

The V gene is TRBV7-6, the J gene TRBJ2-7; possibly TRBD2 for D (5 bases). The V end was cut by 5 bases, the J end by 3 bases, with 20 bases between. Germline V CDR1 and CDR2: SGHVS, FNYEAQ. The CDR3 is made up of 16 amino acids. The CDR3: CASSPEPSGGYYEQYF. CDR3 DNA: TGTGCCAGCAGCCCCGAACCAAGCGGAGGCTACTACGAGCAGTACTTC.

This clonotype was seen a handful of times. The gene calls are TRBV30 and TRBJ1-2; D is perhaps TRBD1 (6 bases). CDR3 length: 14 amino acids. Germline CDR1 is GTSNPN and CDR2 is SVGIG (reference sequence). The V gene lost 0 bases and the J gene lost 8 bases, with 16 bases spanning the gap. CDR3 nucleotides: TGTGCCTGGAGTGTACAAGGCAGGGGCGGAGGCTACACCTTC. Its translation: CAWSVQGRGGGYTF. The whole variable domain, filled in from reference TRBV30 and TRBJ1-2, reads SQTIHQWPATLVQPVGSPLSLECTVEGTSNPNLYWYRQAAGRGLQLLFYSVGIGQISSEVPQNLSASRPQDRQFILSSKKLLLSDSGFYLCAWSVQGRGGGYTFGSGTRLTVV.

This clonotype was seen a few times. The chain combines TRBV3-1 with TRBJ2-7, with D uncertain. CDR1 is LGHDT, CDR2 YNNKEL, per germline (reference sequence). The CDR3 runs 14 residues. Trimming left V 3 bases short and J 2 bases short, with 11 bases between. The CDR3 sequence: CASSQESPPYEQYF. In DNA form, the CDR3 reads TGTGCCAGCAGCCAGGAAAGTCCCCCCTACGAGCAGTACTTC.

The V and J genes are TRBV5-6 and TRBJ2-1, with a tentative D call TRBD2 (6 bases). V gave up 4 bases and J gave up 9 bases, with 17 bases separating them. The length of the CDR3 is 14 residues. The germline CDR1 and CDR2 sequences are SGHDT and YYEEEE. CDR3 sequence reads: CASSLWGLEGEQFF. In DNA, the CDR3 is TGTGCCAGCAGCCTCTGGGGACTTGAAGGTGAGCAGTTCTTC.

The J gene is TRBJ2-2, the V gene TRBV19; D may be TRBD1 (6 bases). CDR3 length equals 13 residues. The V gene lost 7 bases and the J gene lost 4 bases, with 10 bases spanning the gap. CDR1 is LNHDA and CDR2 is SQIVND in the germline V gene (reference sequence). The CDR3 here is CASTRTVTGELFF. DNA for the CDR3: TGTGCCAGTACCAGGACAGTCACCGGGGAGCTGTTTTTT.

This clonotype was counted many times. V and J are TRBV5-1 and TRBJ2-7, with D possibly TRBD2 on 5 matching bases. Trimming shortened V by 2 bases and J by 0 bases, and 12 bases separated the two germline ends. CDR1 SGHRS and CDR2 YFSETQ come from the germline V gene. The CDR3 contains 15 residues. DNA for the CDR3: TGCGCCAGCAGCTTCAAGAGCGGCAGCTCCTACGAGCAGTACTTC. Protein sequence: CASSFKSGSSYEQYF.

This clonotype appeared many times. The rearrangement links TRBV30 to TRBJ2-1; 9 bases align to TRBD2. Trimming took 0 bases from V and 4 from J; bases not matched to a gene: 4. From germline, CDR1 is GTSNPN and CDR2 SVGIG (reference sequence). The CDR3 length is 15 residues. CDR3 coding DNA: TGTGCCTGGAGTGTGGGAGCGGGAGGATACAATGAGCAGTTCTTC. Translating gives CAWSVGAGGYNEQFF.

The V and J genes are TRBV6-2 or TRBV6-3 and TRBJ2-2; D possibly corresponds to TRBD1 (6 bases). Germline-derived CDR1 and CDR2 are MNHEY and SVGEGT. This CDR3 spans 18 amino acids. Trimming took off 6 bases at V and 4 bases at J, with 24 bases between the two ends. This CDR3 is CASSPTGLADRSTGELFF. Here the CDR3 DNA reads TGTGCCAGCAGCCCCACAGGGTTGGCAGATAGGAGCACCGGGGAGCTGTTTTTT.

This clonotype turned up a few times. The chain has TRBV27 and TRBJ1-3, with a weak D call TRBD1 (5 bases). Per germline, CDR1 MNHEY and CDR2 SMNVEV (reference sequence). This CDR3 spans 17 amino acids. Trimming shortened V by 4 bases and J by 3 bases, and 19 bases separated the two germline ends. The CDR3 protein is CASSYRGGFDIGNTIYF. The CDR3 DNA reads TGTGCCAGCAGTTATCGGGGCGGATTTGATATTGGAAACACCATATATTTT.

This clonotype was seen ten or more times. The V call is TRBV30, the J call TRBJ2-2; 8 nucleotides align to TRBD1. With 5 bases clipped from V and 1 base from J, the junction kept 0 bases outside the gene matches. The CDR3 loop spans 13 amino acids. The germline V gene encodes CDR1 GTSNPN and CDR2 SVGIG (reference sequence). The CDR3 nucleotides read TGTGCCTGGGGACAGGGGAACACCGGGGAGCTGTTTTTT. Protein: CAWGQGNTGELFF.

This sequence joins TRBV11-3 and TRBJ2-2; possibly TRBD2 for D (6 bases). Between the trimmed V and J ends, which lost 3 bases and 1 base, there was a span of 12 bases. CDR3 length equals 16 residues. Germline CDR1 SGHNT, CDR2 YENEEA. The CDR3: CASSLAGLKNTGELFF. The CDR3, as DNA: TGTGCCAGCAGCTTGGCCGGACTAAAGAACACCGGGGAGCTGTTTTTT.

This clonotype has ten or more counts. The chain joins TRBV29-1 to TRBJ2-1; D is unresolved. The germline CDR1 and CDR2 sequences are SQVTM and ANQGSEA. The CDR3 is 15 amino acids. Deletions cut 4 bases from V and 0 bases from J, with 13 bases between. The CDR3 DNA is TGCAGCGTTGTTAGCAGTTCGAGCTCCTACAATGAGCAGTTCTTC. This encodes CSVVSSSSSYNEQFF.